The present entry profiles one T cell receptor beta chain with its context. The target antigen is unknown. In the original processing: Filtering was not the same, since immunoSEQ gave junction-only sequences without quality scores. TCRdb's table, derived via immunoSEQ multiplex PCR, lists solely in-frame clones and lacks some. V, J and clone size are taken as reported in that table, and D and trimming were inferred from the DNA itself. The table includes some 2,100,000 clones, 90% to 96% detected once. This entry is derived from a study of shared clonotypes between healthy human individuals. Study-wide results and limits: Read depth was anticipated to influence clonotype sharing among donors.

Sequencing was done on a sample of naive CD4+ T cells sorted from blood. Indicated subset: CD45RA+ positively selected. The TCR was taken from a young man in good health.

The CDR3 coding sequence is TGTGCCATCAGCAGGACTAGCGGGTGGGATACGCAGTATTTT. This gives the protein CAISRTSGWDTQYF. The rearrangement links TRBV10-3 to TRBJ2-3; 11 positions agree with TRBD2. After removal of 6 bases from V and 6 bases from J, the junction contained 5 bases not matched to a gene. The CDR3 extends over 14 amino acids. Germline CDR1 reads ENHRY; CDR2 reads SYGVKD.